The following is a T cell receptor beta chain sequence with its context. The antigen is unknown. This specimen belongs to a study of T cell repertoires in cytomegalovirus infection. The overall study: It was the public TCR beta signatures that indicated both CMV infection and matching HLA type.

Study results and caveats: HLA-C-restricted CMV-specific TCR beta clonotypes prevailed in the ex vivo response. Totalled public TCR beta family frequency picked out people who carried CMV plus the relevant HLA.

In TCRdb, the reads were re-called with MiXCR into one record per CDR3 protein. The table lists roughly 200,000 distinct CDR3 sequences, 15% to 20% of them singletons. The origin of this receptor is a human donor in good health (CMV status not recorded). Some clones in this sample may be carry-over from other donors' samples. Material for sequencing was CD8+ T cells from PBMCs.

CDR3 coding DNA: TGTGCCAGCAGTTTAAGCGGCAGTTCGGCTGAAGCTTTCTTT. This sequence encodes CASSLSGSSAEAFF. The V call is TRBV12-3 or TRBV12-4, the J call TRBJ1-1; D remains unclear. V was trimmed by 2 bases and J by 6 bases, leaving 13 bases between them. This CDR3 has 14 amino acids.